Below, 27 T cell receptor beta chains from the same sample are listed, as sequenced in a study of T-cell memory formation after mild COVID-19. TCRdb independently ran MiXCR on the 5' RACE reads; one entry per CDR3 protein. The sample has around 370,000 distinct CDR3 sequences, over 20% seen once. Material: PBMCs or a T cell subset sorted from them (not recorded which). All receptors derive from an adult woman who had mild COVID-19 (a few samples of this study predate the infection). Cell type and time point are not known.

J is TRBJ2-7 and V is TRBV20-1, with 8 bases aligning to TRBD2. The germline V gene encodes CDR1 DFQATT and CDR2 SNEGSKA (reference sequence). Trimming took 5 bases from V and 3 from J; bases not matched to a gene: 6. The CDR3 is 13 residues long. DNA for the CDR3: TGCAGTGCTGTAACGGGGGGGGACTACGAGCAGTACTTC. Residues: CSAVTGGDYEQYF.

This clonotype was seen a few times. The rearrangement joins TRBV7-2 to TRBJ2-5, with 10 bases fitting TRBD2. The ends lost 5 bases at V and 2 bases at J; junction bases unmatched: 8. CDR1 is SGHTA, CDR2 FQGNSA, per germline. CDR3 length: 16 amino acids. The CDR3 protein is CASSRNSGRTQETQYF. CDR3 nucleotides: TGTGCCAGCAGCCGGAATAGCGGGAGGACTCAAGAGACCCAGTACTTC.

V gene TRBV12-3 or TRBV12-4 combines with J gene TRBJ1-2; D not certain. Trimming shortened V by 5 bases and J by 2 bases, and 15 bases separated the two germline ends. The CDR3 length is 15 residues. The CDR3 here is CASSVMGMGNYGYTF. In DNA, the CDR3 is TGTGCCAGCAGTGTAATGGGGATGGGCAACTATGGCTACACCTTC.

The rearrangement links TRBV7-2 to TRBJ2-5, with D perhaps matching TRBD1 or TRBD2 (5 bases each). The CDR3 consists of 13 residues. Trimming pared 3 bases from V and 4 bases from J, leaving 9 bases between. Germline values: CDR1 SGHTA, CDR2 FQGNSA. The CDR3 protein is CASSFVGTETQYF. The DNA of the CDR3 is TGTGCCAGCAGCTTCGTCGGGACAGAGACCCAGTACTTC.

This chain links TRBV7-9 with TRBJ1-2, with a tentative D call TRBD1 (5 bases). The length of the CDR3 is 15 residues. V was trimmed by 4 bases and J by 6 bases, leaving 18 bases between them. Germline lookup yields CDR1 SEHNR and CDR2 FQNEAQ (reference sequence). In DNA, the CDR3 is TGTGCCAGCAGCTCGGCGCAACGACAGCCTAATGGCTACACCTTC. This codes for CASSSAQRQPNGYTF.

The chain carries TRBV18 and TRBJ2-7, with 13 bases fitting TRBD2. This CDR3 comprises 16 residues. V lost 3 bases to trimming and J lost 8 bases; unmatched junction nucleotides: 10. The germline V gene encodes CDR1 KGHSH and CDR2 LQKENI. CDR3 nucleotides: TGTGCCAGCTCACCTCAGGGACTAGCGGGAAACTCGAAGCAGTACTTC. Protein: CASSPQGLAGNSKQYF.

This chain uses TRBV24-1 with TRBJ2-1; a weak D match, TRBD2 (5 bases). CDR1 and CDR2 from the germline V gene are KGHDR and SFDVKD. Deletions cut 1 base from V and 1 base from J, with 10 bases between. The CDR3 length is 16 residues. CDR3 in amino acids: CATSDFSGSSYNEQFF. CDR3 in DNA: TGTGCCACCAGTGATTTCAGTGGGAGTTCCTACAATGAGCAGTTCTTC.

Here the CDR3 reads CASSPGTGYEQFF. CDR3 nucleotide sequence: TGTGCCAGCAGTCCCGGGACAGGGTATGAGCAGTTCTTC. The chain uses TRBV12-3 or TRBV12-4 and TRBJ2-1; 9 positions agree with TRBD1. V was pared by 5 bases and J by 8 bases, with 4 bases of the junction left unmatched. The CDR3 is 13 residues long.

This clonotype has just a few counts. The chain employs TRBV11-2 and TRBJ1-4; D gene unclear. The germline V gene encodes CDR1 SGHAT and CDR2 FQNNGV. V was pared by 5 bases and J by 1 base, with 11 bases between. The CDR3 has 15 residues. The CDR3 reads CASSPNSLTNEKLFF. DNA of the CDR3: TGTGCCAGCAGCCCTAACAGCTTAACTAATGAAAAACTGTTTTTT.

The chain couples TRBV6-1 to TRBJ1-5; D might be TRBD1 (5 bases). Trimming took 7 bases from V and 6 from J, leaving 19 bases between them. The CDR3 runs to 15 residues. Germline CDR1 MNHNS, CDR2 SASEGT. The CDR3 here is CASTTRDPLGQPQHF. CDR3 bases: TGTGCCAGCACCACCCGGGACCCACTGGGTCAGCCCCAGCATTTT.

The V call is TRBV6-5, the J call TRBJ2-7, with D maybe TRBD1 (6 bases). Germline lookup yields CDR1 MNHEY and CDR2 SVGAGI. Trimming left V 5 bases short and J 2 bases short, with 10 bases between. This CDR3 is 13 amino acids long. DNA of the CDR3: TGTGCCAGCAGTGAACAGGGACCCTACGAGCAGTACTTC. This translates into CASSEQGPYEQYF.

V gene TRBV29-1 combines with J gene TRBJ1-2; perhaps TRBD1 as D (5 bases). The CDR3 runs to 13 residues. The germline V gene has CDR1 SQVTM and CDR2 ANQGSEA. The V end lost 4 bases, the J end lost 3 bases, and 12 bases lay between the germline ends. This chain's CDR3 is CSVVGALDYGYTF. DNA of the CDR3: TGCAGCGTTGTCGGGGCGCTCGACTATGGCTACACCTTC.

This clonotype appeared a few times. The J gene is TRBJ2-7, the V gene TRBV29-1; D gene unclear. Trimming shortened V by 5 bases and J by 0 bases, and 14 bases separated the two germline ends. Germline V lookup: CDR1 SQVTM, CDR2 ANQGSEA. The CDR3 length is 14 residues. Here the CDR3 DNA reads TGCAGCGTTACGGACCGTATAAGCTCCTACGAGCAGTACTTC. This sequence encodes CSVTDRISSYEQYF.

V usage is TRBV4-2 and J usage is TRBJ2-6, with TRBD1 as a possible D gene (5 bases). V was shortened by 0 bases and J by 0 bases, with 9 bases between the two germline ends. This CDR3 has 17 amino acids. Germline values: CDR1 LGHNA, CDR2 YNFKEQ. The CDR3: CASSQEPTGSGANVLTF. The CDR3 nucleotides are TGTGCCAGCAGCCAAGAGCCTACAGGCTCTGGGGCCAACGTCCTGACTTTC.

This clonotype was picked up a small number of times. Written as DNA, the CDR3 is TGCAGCGTTGAGGTAGGGGCGGGGAGATCCTACGAGCAGTACTTC. Its translation is CSVEVGAGRSYEQYF. The chain combines TRBV29-1 with TRBJ2-7; D possibly corresponds to TRBD2 (6 bases). With 3 bases removed from V and 1 base from J, the gap between germline ends came to 16 bases. The CDR3 extends over 15 amino acids. Germline V gene data show CDR1 as SQVTM and CDR2 as ANQGSEA.

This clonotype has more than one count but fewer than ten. The CDR3 is CSADRDSYNEQFF. The CDR3 region has the DNA TGCAGCGCCGACAGGGACAGCTACAATGAGCAGTTCTTC. The chain joins TRBV29-1 to TRBJ2-1, with 7 bases lining up with TRBD1. V trimming: 7 bases; J trimming: 3 bases; junction bases outside the gene matches: 6. The germline V gene has CDR1 SQVTM and CDR2 ANQGSEA. The CDR3 sequence is 13 residues long.

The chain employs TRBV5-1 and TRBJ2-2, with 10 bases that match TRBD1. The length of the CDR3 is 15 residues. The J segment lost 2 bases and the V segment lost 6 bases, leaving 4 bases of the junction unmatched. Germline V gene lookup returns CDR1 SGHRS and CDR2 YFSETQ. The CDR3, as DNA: TGCGCCAGCAAGCGGGACAGGGGCAACACCGGGGAGCTGTTTTTT. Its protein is CASKRDRGNTGELFF.

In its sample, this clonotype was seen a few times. The DNA for the CDR3 is TGTGCCAGCAGCTTAAGGCTAGCTTGGGGACAGGGCACAGATACGCAGTATTTT. Amino acids: CASSLRLAWGQGTDTQYF. The chain uses TRBV7-9 and TRBJ2-3; 8 nucleotides match TRBD1. Germline CDR1 SEHNR, CDR2 FQNEAQ (reference sequence). CDR3 length equals 18 residues. Trimming cost V 2 bases and J 1 base; bases outside gene matches: 11.

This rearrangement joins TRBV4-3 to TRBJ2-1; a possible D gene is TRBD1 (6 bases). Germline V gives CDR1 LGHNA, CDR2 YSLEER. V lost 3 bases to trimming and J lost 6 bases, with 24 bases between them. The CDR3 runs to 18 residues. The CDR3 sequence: CASSHQPPRTAGSNEQFF. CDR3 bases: TGCGCCAGCAGCCACCAACCTCCTCGGACAGCAGGTAGCAATGAGCAGTTCTTC.

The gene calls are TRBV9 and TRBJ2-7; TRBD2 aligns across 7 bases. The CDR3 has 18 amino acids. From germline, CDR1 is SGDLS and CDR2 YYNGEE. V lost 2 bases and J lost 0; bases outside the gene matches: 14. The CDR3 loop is CASSVHIRGDGSSYEQYF. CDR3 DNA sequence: TGTGCCAGCAGCGTGCACATACGGGGGGATGGATCCTCCTACGAGCAGTACTTC.

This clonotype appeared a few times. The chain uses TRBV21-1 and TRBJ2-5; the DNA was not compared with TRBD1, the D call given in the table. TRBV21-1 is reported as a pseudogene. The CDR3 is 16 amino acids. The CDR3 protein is CASSKAGTAVQETQYF. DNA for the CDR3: TGTGCCAGCAGCAAGGCCGGGACAGCTGTCCAAGAGACCCAGTACTTC.

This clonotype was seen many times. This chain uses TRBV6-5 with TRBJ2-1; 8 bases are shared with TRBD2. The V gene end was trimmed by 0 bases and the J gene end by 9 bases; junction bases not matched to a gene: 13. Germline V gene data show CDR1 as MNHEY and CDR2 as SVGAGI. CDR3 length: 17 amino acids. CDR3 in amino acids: CASSYSGLARRMSEQFF. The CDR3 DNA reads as TGTGCCAGCAGTTACTCCGGACTAGCCCGGCGGATGAGTGAGCAGTTCTTC.

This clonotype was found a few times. The DNA for the CDR3 is TGCGCCAGCAGCCAGGCCGGAGGGGAGCAGTTCTTC. Translated, it gives CASSQAGGEQFF. The V call is TRBV4-3, the J call TRBJ2-1, with D maybe TRBD2 (6 bases). Trimming pared 3 bases from V and 10 bases from J, leaving 10 bases between. CDR3 size: 12 residues. Germline V CDR1 and CDR2: LGHNA, YSLEER.

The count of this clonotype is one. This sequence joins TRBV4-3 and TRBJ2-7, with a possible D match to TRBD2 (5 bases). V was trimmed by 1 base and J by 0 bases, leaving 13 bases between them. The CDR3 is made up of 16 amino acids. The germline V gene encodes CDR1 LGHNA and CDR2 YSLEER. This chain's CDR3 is CASSQGSRGSSYEQYF. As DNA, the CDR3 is TGCGCCAGCAGCCAAGGCTCCAGAGGGTCCTCCTACGAGCAGTACTTC.

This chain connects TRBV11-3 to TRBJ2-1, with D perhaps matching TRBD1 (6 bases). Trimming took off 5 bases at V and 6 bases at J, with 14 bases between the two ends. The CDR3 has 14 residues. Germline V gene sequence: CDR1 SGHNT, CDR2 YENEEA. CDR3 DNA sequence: TGTGCCAGCAGCCCCGGGACAACAACCAATGAGCAGTTCTTC. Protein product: CASSPGTTTNEQFF. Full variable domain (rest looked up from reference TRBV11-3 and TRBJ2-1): EAGVVQSPRYKIIEKKQPVAFWCNPISGHNTLYWYLQNLGQGPELLIRYENEEAVDDSQLPKDRFSAERLKGVDSTLKIQPAELGDSAVYLCASSPGTTTNEQFFGPGTRLTVL.

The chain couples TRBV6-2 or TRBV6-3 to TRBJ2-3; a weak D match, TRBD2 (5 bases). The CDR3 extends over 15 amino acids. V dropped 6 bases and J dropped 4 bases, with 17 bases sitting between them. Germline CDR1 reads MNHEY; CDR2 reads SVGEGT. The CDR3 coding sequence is TGTGCCAGCAGCCCCATCCAGTCGCGGGCAGATACGCAGTATTTT. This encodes CASSPIQSRADTQYF.

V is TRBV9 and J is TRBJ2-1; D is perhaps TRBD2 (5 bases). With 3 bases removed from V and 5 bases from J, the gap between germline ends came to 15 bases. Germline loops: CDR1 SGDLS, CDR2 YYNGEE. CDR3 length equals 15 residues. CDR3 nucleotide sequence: TGTGCCAGCAGCGCCCAAAGAAGCGGCCACAATGAGCAGTTCTTC. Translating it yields CASSAQRSGHNEQFF.